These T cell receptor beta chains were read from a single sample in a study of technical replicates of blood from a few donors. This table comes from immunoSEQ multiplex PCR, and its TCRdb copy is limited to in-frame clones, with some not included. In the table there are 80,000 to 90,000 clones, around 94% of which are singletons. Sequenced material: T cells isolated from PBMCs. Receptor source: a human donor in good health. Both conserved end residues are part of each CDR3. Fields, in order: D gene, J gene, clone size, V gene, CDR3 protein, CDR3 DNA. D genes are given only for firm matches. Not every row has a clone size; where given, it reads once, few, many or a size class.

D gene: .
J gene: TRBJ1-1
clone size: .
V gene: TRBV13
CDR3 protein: CASSLEGVFGKDDTNTEAFF
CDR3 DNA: TGTGCCAGCAGCTTAGAAGGGGTCTTTGGGAAAGACGATACGAACACTGAAGCTTTCTTT

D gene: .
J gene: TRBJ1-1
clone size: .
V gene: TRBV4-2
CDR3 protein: CASRPSVLAENTEAFF
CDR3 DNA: TGTGCCAGCAGACCAAGTGTCCTGGCGGAGAACACTGAAGCTTTCTTT

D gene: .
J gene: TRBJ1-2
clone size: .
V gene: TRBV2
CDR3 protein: CASSELGPDGGYGYTF
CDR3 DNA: TGTGCCAGCAGTGAATTAGGACCCGATGGAGGCTATGGCTACACCTTC

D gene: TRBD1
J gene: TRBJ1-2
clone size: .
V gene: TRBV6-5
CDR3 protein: CASSYSGGVYGYTF
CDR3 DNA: TGTGCCAGCAGTTACTCAGGGGGCGTATATGGCTACACCTTC

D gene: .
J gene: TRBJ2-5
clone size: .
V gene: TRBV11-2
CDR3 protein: CASSLSPFQETQYF
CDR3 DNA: TGTGCCAGCAGCCTCTCTCCCTTCCAAGAGACCCAGTACTTC

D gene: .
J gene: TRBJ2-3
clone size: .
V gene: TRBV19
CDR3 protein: CASSAGLIEDTQYF
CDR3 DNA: TGTGCCAGTAGTGCGGGACTCATCGAAGATACGCAGTATTTT

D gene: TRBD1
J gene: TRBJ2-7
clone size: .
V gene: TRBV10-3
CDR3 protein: CATRTGKSSYEQYF
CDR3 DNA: TGTGCCACACGGACAGGCAAGAGCTCCTACGAGCAGTACTTC

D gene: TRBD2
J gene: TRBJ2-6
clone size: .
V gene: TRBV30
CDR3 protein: CAWNFLAGSSGANVLTF
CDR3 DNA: TGTGCCTGGAACTTCCTAGCGGGGTCCTCCGGGGCCAACGTCCTGACTTTC

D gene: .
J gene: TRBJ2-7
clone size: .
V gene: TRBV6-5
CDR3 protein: CASSYGALDEQYF
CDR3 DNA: TGTGCCAGCAGTTATGGGGCATTGGACGAGCAGTACTTC

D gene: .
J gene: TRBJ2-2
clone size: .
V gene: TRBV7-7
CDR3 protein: CASSPDRPNTGELFF
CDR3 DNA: TGTGCCAGCAGCCCAGACAGACCGAACACCGGGGAGCTGTTTTTT

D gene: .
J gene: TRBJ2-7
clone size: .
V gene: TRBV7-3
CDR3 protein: CASSLMRDHEQYF
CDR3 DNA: TGTGCCAGCAGCTTGATGCGGGACCACGAGCAGTACTTC

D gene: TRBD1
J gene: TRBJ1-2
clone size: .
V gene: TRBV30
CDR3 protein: CARTGYRVGANYGYTF
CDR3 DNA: TGTGCCCGGACAGGGTACAGGGTGGGAGCTAACTATGGCTACACCTTC

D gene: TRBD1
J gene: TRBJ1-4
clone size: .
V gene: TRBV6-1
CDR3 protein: CASSATGTGDEKLFF
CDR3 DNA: TGTGCCAGCAGCGCTACCGGGACAGGGGACGAAAAACTGTTTTTT

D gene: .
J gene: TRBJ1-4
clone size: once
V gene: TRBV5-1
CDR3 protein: CASSLTATNEKLFF
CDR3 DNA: TGCGCCAGCAGCCTCACAGCTACCAATGAAAAACTGTTTTTT

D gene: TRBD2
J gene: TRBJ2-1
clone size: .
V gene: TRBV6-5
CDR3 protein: CASSGRGAYNEQFF
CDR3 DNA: TGTGCCAGCAGCGGACGGGGGGCCTACAATGAGCAGTTCTTC

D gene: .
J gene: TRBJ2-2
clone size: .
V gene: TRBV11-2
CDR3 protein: CASSLVGGSGELFF
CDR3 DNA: TGTGCCAGCAGCTTAGTAGGGGGAAGCGGGGAGCTGTTTTTT

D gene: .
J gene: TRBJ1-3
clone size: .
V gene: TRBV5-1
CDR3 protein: CASSLNAGSGNTIYF
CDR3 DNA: TGCGCCAGCAGCTTGAACGCAGGCTCTGGAAACACCATATATTTT

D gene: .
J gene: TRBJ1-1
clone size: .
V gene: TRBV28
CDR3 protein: CASSEQGRNTEAFF
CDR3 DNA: TGTGCCAGCAGCGAACAGGGAAGGAACACTGAAGCTTTCTTT

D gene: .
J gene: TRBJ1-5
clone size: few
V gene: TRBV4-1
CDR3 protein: CASSQDPGQPQHF
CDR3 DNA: TGCGCCAGCAGCCAAGATCCAGGTCAGCCCCAGCATTTT

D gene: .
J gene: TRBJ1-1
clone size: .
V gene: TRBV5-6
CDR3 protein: CASNLGRDTEAFF
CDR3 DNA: TGTGCCAGCAACCTGGGTCGGGACACTGAAGCTTTCTTT

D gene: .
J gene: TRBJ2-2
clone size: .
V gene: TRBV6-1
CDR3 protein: CASSEQGTGELFF
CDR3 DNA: TGTGCCAGCAGTGAACAGGGAACCGGGGAGCTGTTTTTT

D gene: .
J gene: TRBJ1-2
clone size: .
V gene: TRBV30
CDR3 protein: CAWSTQSNYGYTF
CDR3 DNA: TGTGCCTGGAGTACGCAGTCGAACTATGGCTACACCTTC

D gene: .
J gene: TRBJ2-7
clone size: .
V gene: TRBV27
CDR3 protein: CASSLPGVPYEQYF
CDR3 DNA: TGTGCCAGCAGTTTACCAGGGGTCCCTTACGAGCAGTACTTC

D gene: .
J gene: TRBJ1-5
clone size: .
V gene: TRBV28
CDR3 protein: CASSSQVNQPQHF
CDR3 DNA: TGTGCCAGCAGCTCACAGGTCAATCAGCCCCAGCATTTT

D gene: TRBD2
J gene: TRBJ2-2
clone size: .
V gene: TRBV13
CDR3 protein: CASSSTSQNTGELFF
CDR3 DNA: TGTGCCAGCAGCTCGACTAGCCAGAACACCGGGGAGCTGTTTTTT

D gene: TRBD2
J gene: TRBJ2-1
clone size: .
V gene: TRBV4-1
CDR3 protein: CASRRLAGGPGGNEQFF
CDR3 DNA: TGCGCCAGCAGACGACTAGCGGGAGGGCCGGGGGGCAATGAGCAGTTCTTC

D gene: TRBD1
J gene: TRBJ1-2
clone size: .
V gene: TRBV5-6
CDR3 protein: CASSTGQGVYGYTF
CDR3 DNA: TGTGCCAGCAGCACGGGACAGGGCGTCTATGGCTACACCTTC

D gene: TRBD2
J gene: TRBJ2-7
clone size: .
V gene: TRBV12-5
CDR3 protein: CASGAAGGGSYEQYF
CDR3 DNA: TGTGCTAGTGGAGCAGCGGGAGGTGGCTCCTACGAGCAGTACTTC

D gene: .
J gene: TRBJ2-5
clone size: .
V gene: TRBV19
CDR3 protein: CASTEQRLGGAYQETQYF
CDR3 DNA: TGTGCCAGTACCGAACAGAGGCTAGGGGGGGCCTATCAAGAGACCCAGTACTTC

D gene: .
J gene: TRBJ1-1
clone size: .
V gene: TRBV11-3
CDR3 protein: CASSLETRGGTEAFF
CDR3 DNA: TGTGCCAGCAGCTTAGAAACCAGGGGAGGGACTGAAGCTTTCTTT

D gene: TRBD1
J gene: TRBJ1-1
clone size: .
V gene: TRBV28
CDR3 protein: CASSPLDRGTPEAFF
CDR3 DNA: TGTGCCAGCAGTCCGCTGGACAGGGGAACTCCTGAAGCTTTCTTT

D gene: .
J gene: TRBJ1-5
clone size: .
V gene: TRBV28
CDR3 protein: CASNRSNQPQHF
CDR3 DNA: TGTGCCAGTAACAGGAGCAATCAGCCCCAGCATTTT

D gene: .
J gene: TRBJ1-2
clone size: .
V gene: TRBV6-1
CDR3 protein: CASSGETTGDYGYTF
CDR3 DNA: TGTGCCAGCAGTGGCGAAACGACAGGCGACTATGGCTACACCTTC